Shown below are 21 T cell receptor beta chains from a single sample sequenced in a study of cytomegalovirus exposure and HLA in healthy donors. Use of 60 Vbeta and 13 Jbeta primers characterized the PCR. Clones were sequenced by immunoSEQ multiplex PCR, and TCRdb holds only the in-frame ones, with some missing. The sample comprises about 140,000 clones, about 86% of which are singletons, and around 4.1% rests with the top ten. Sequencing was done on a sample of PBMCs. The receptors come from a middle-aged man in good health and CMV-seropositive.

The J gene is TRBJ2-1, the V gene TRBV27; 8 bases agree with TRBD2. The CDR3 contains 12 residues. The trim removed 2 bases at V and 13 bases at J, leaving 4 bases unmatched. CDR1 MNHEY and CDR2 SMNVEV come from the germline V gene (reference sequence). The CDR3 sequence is CASSLRGGYQFF. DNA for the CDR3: TGTGCCAGCAGTTTACGGGGGGGGTATCAGTTCTTC.

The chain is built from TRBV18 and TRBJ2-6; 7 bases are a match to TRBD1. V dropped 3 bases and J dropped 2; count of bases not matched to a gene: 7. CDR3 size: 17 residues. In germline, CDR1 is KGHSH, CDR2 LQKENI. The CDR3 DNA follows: TGTGCCAGCTCACCCCGACAGGGAACTGCTGGGGCCAACGTCCTGACTTTC. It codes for CASSPRQGTAGANVLTF.

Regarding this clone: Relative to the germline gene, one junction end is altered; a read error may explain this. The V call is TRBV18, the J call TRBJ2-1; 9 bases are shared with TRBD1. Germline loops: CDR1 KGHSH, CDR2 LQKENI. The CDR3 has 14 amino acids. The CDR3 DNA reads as TGTGCCAGCTCATCGGACAGGGGATACACTGAGCAGTTCTTC. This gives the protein CASSSDRGYTEQFF.

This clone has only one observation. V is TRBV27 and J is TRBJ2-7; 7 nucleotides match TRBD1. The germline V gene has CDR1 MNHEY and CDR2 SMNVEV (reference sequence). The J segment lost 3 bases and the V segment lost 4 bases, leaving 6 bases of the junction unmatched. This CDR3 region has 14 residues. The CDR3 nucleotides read TGTGCCAGCAGTTCAAGACAGGGTAGCTACGAGCAGTACTTC. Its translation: CASSSRQGSYEQYF.

CDR3 amino acids: CASSFRDRGDEQYF. The CDR3 DNA reads TGTGCCAGCAGCTTCCGGGACAGGGGTGACGAGCAGTACTTC. The rearrangement links TRBV7-2 to TRBJ2-7, with TRBD1 matching over 10 bases. Trimming removed 3 bases from V and 5 bases from J; junction bases left unmatched: 4. The CDR3 contains 14 residues. Germline CDR1 reads SGHTA; CDR2 reads FQGNSA.

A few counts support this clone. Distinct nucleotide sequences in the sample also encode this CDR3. The CDR3 DNA follows: TGTGCCAGCAGCTTGGGCCGAGATACGCAGTATTTT. It is translated as CASSLGRDTQYF. The chain uses TRBV7-8 and TRBJ2-3; D gene uncertain. This CDR3 spans 12 amino acids. Germline values: CDR1 SGHVS, CDR2 FQNEAQ. V was pared by 3 bases and J by 5 bases, with 6 bases between.

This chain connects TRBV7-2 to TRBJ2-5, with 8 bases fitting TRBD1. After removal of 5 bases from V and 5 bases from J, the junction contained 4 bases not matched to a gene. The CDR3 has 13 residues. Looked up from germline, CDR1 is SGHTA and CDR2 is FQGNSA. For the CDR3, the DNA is TGTGCCAGCAGCAGGGACAGGAGGGAGACCCAGTACTTC. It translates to CASSRDRRETQYF.

The CDR3 region has the DNA TGTGCCAGCAGCGTAGGACCCGACAGCTACGAGCAGTACTTC. It yields the protein CASSVGPDSYEQYF. The gene calls are TRBV9 and TRBJ2-7; a weak D match, TRBD1 (5 bases). CDR3 length: 14 amino acids. Germline-derived CDR1 and CDR2 are SGDLS and YYNGEE. The V gene lost 0 bases and the J gene lost 3 bases, with 10 bases spanning the gap. Variable domain in full (rest from reference TRBV9 and TRBJ2-7): DSGVTQTPKHLITATGQRVTLRCSPRSGDLSVYWYQQSLDQGLQFLIQYYNGEERAKGNILERFSAQQFPDLHSELNLSSLELGDSALYFCASSVGPDSYEQYFGPGTRLTVT.

The CDR3 DNA reads TGTGCCAGCTCACCACAGGGGATCAATGAGCAGTTCTTC. As protein: CASSPQGINEQFF. This chain connects TRBV18 to TRBJ2-1, with D possibly matching TRBD1 (5 bases). This CDR3 comprises 13 residues. The V and J ends lost 1 base and 6 bases respectively, with 7 bases between them. Germline V gene data show CDR1 as KGHSH and CDR2 as LQKENI.

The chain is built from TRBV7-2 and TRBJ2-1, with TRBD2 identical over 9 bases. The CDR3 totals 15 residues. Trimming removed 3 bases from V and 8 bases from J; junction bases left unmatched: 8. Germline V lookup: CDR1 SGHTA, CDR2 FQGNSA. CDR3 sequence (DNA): TGTGCCAGCAGCTTGGACCGGACTAGCGCCTATGAGCAGTTCTTC. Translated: CASSLDRTSAYEQFF.

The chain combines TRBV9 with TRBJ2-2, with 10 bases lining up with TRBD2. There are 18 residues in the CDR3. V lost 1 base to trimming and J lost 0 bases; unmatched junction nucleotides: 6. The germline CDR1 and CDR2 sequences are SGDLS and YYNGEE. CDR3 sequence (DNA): TGTGCCAGCAGCGTAAATAGGCTAGCGGGAGCGAACACCGGGGAGCTGTTTTTT. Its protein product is CASSVNRLAGANTGELFF.

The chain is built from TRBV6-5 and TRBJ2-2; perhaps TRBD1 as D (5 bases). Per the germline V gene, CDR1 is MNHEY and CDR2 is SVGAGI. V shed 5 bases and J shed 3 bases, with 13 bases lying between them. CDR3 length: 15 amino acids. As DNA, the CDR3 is TGTGCCAGCAGTCCCTCCAGGGTTCACACCGGGGAGCTGTTTTTT. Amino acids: CASSPSRVHTGELFF.

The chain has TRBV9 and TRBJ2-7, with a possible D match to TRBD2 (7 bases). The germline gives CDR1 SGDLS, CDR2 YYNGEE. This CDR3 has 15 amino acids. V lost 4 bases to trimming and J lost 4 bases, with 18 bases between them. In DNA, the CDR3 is TGTGCCAGCAGCCCGAGGGGGGGCGGGTATTACGAGCAGTACTTC. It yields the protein CASSPRGGGYYEQYF. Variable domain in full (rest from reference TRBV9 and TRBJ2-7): DSGVTQTPKHLITATGQRVTLRCSPRSGDLSVYWYQQSLDQGLQFLIQYYNGEERAKGNILERFSAQQFPDLHSELNLSSLELGDSALYFCASSPRGGGYYEQYFGPGTRLTVT.

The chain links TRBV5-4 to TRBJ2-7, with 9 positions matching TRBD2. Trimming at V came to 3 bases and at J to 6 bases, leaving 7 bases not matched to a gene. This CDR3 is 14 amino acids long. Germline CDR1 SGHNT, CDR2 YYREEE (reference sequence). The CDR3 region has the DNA TGTGCCAGCAGCTCGCCGGGACTAGCCGTCGAGCAGTACTTC. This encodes CASSSPGLAVEQYF.

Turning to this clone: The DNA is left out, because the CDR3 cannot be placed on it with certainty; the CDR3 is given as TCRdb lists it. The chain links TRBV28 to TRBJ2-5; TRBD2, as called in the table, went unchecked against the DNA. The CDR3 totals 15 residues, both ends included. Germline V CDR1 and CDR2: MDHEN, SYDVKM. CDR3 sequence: CASSTSGGRQETQYF.

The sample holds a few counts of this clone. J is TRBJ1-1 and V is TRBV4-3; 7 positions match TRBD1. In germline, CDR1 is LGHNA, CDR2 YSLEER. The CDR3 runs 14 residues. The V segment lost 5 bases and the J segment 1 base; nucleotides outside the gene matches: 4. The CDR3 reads CASSFRTGNTEAFF. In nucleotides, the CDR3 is TGCGCCAGCAGCTTCCGGACAGGGAACACTGAAGCTTTCTTT.

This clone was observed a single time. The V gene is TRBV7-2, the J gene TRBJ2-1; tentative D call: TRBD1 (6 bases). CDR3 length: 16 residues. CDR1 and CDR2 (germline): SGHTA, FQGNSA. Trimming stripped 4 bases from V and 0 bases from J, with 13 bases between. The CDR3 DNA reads TGTGCCAGCAGCTCGTACAGGGTCAGCTCCTACAATGAGCAGTTCTTC. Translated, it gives CASSSYRVSSYNEQFF.

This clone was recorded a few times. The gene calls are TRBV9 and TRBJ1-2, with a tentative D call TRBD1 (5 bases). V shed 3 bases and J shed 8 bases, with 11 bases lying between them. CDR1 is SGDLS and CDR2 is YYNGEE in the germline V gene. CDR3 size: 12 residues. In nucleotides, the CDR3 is TGTGCCAGCAGCGCCCGGGGGGGAGGCTACACCTTC. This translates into CASSARGGGYTF.

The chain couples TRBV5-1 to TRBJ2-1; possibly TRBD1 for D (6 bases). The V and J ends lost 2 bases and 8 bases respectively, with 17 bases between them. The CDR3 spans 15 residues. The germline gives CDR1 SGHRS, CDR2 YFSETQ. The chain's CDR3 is CASSLNRGIGDEQFF. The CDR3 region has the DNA TGCGCCAGCAGCTTAAATAGGGGGATAGGGGATGAGCAGTTCTTC.

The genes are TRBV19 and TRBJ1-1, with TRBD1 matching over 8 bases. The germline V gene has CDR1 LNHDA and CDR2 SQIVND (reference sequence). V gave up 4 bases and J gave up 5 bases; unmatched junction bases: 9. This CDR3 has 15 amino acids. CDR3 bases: TGTGCCAGTAGTAGGATTACAGGGGGGAGGACTGAAGCTTTCTTT. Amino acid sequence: CASSRITGGRTEAFF.

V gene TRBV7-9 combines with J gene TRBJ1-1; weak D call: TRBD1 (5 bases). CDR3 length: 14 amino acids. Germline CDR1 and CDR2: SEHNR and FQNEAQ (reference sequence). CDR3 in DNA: TGTTCCTCCCGGGACTTTTCGGCGAACACTGAAGCTTTCTTT. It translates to CSSRDFSANTEAFF.